These T cell receptor beta chains were read from a single sample in a study of cytomegalovirus exposure and HLA in healthy donors. TCRdb keeps only in-frame clones here, not all; method: immunoSEQ multiplex PCR. Altogether approximately 220,000 clones are present, around 83% being singletons, with the ten largest covering approximately 1.5%. Sequenced: PBMCs. The receptor source for this set is a girl under 18 in good health and CMV-seronegative. The CDR3 runs from the conserved cysteine through the conserved F or W. A D gene is named only where the DNA matches it firmly. Clone sizes are given selectively: once, few, many, or a class where the clone is expanded.

clone_size j_call v_call d_call cdr3_aa cdr3_nt
NA TRBJ1-2 TRBV7-9 NA CSSSQDSYGYTF TGTTCCAGCAGTCAAGACAGCTATGGCTACACCTTC
NA TRBJ2-7 TRBV28 TRBD1 CASSLSGTGDYEQYF TGTGCCAGCAGTTTATCCGGGACAGGGGACTACGAGCAGTACTTC
few TRBJ1-1 TRBV19 NA CASSIGPREAFF TGTGCCAGTAGTATCGGTCCCCGGGAAGCTTTCTTT
NA TRBJ2-7 TRBV6-6 NA CASSYKGVYEQYF TGTGCCAGCAGTTACAAGGGGGTCTACGAGCAGTACTTC
NA TRBJ2-5 TRBV28 TRBD1 CASSSSGGRETQYF TGTGCCAGCAGCTCATCAGGGGGCAGGGAGACCCAGTACTTC
NA TRBJ2-7 TRBV18 TRBD1 CASSPLGSGQAYEQYF TGTGCCAGCTCACCCCTAGGTTCGGGACAGGCCTACGAGCAGTACTTC
NA TRBJ2-2 TRBV25-1 TRBD2 CASDGRVTGELFF TGTGCCAGCGATGGGAGGGTAACCGGGGAGCTGTTTTTT
NA TRBJ2-6 TRBV7-3 NA CASSQGSSGANVLTF TGTGCCAGCAGTCAGGGGTCCTCTGGGGCCAACGTCCTGACTTTC
once TRBJ2-1 TRBV25-1 TRBD2 CASRPGTSGEIYNEQFF TGTGCCAGCAGACCCGGGACTAGCGGGGAGATATACAATGAGCAGTTCTTC
few TRBJ2-1 TRBV27 TRBD2 CASSLLGLAGGGEQFF TGTGCCAGCAGTTTACTAGGACTAGCGGGGGGTGGTGAGCAGTTCTTC
NA TRBJ2-7 TRBV29-1 TRBD1 CSGGQGYEQYF TGCAGCGGGGGACAGGGCTACGAGCAGTACTTC
few TRBJ1-1 TRBV9 NA CASSAGDNTEAFF TGTGCCAGCAGCGCGGGTGATAACACTGAAGCTTTCTTT
NA TRBJ2-2 TRBV5-1 NA CASSLAGGPGGELFF TGCGCCAGCAGCTTGGCCGGGGGGCCGGGCGGGGAGCTGTTTTTT
NA TRBJ2-3 TRBV28 TRBD2 CASSPSGRMTDTQYF TGTGCCAGCAGCCCTAGCGGGAGGATGACAGATACGCAGTATTTT
NA TRBJ2-3 TRBV21-1 NA CASSSLDTQYF TGTGCCAGCAGCTCTCTAGATACGCAGTATTTT
NA TRBJ2-1 TRBV10-1 TRBD2 CASSESASGGNEQFF TGCGCCAGCAGTGAGTCTGCTAGCGGCGGCAATGAGCAGTTCTTC
NA TRBJ1-6 TRBV27 TRBD1 CASRSGQGGSPLHF TGTGCCAGCAGATCGGGACAGGGTGGTTCACCCCTCCACTTT
NA TRBJ2-7 TRBV5-6 TRBD1 CASSFKTDRGLEQYF TGTGCCAGCAGCTTCAAAACGGACAGGGGGCTTGAGCAGTACTTC
NA TRBJ1-2 TRBV19 TRBD1 CASSDRDHGYTF TGTGCCAGTAGTGACAGGGATCATGGCTACACCTTC
NA TRBJ2-7 TRBV4-3 NA CASSQGLRYEQYF TGCGCCAGCAGCCAAGGCCTACGGTACGAGCAGTACTTC
once TRBJ2-5 TRBV4-1 TRBD2 CASSQRTELAGGPQETQYF TGCGCCAGCAGCCAAAGAACCGAACTAGCGGGGGGGCCGCAGGAGACCCAGTACTTC
few TRBJ1-6 TRBV6-5 NA CASSAWGVDNSPLHF TGTGCCAGCAGCGCGTGGGGGGTGGATAATTCACCCCTCCACTTT
NA TRBJ1-5 TRBV6-6 TRBD1 CASRGTGGWQPQHF TGTGCCAGCAGGGGGACAGGGGGCTGGCAGCCCCAGCATTTT